The clone carrying this TCR beta chain was recorded a few times. Its target is unknown. The assay was run at survey level. Sequenced by immunoSEQ multiplex PCR; TCRdb stores in-frame clones only, minus some. The sample includes roughly 30,000 clones, approximately 82% of them seen just once. The source of the sample is a study of pediatric ulcerative colitis. Study conclusions and caveats: A couple of rectal clonotypes were found only in ulcerative colitis patients, all of them. This repertoire reflects total lymphocytes rather than subpopulations like regulatory T cells.

No immunosuppressive drugs were given to ulcerative colitis patients before diagnostic colonoscopy. V was clipped by 5 bases and J by 6 bases; unmatched bases: 11. CDR1 and CDR2 (germline): MGHDK, SYGVNS. The CDR3 consists of 15 residues. This chain joins TRBV25-1 and TRBJ1-1; 8 bases fit TRBD1. The clonotype comes from a boy younger than 18 with severe ulcerative colitis. Sequencing was performed on blood. Written as DNA, the CDR3 is TGTGCCAGCAGTTCCCAACTACAGGGGGATCCTGAAGCTTTCTTT. It translates to CASSSQLQGDPEAFF. Full variable domain (remainder filled in from reference TRBV25-1 and TRBJ1-1): EADIYQTPRYLVIGTGKKITLECSQTMGHDKMYWYQQDPGMELHLIHYSYGVNSTEKGDLSSESTVSRIRTEHFPLTLESARPSHTSQYLCASSSQLQGDPEAFFGQGTRLTVV.